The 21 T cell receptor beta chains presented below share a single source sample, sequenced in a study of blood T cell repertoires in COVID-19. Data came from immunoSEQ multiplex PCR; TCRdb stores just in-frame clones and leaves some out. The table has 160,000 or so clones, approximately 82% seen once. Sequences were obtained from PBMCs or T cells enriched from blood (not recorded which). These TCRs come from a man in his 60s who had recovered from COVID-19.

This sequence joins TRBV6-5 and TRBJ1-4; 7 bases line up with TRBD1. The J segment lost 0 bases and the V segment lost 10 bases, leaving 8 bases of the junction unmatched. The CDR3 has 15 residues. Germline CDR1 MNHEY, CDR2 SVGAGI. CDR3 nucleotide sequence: TGTGCCACCACAGGGGTTAGGGCAACTAATGAAAAACTGTTTTTT. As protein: CATTGVRATNEKLFF.

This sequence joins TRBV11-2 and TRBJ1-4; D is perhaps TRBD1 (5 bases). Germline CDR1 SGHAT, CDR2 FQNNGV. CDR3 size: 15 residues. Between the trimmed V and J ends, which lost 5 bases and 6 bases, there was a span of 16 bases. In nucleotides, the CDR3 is TGTGCCAGCAGCCCCCAGGGAAGGGCTGATGAAAAACTGTTTTTT. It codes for CASSPQGRADEKLFF.

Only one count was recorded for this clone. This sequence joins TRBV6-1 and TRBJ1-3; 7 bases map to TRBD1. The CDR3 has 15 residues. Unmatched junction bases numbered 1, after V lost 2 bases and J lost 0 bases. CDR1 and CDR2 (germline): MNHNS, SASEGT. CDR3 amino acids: CASSEWTGSGNTIYF. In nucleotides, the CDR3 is TGTGCCAGCAGTGAATGGACAGGCTCTGGAAACACCATATATTTT.

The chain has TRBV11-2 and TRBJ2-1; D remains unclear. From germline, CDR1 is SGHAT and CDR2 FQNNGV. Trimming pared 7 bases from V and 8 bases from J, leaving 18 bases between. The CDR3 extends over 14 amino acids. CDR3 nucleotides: TGTGCCAGCAACATATTAGGCGGCGCGGATGAGCAGTTCTTC. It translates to CASNILGGADEQFF.

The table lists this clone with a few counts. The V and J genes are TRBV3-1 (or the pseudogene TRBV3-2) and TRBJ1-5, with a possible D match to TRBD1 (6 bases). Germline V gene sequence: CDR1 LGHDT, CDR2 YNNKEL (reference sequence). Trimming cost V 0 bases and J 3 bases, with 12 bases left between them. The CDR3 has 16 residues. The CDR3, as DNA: TGTGCCAGCAGCCAAGATGTGGGACACCCCAATCAGCCCCAGCATTTT. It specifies CASSQDVGHPNQPQHF.

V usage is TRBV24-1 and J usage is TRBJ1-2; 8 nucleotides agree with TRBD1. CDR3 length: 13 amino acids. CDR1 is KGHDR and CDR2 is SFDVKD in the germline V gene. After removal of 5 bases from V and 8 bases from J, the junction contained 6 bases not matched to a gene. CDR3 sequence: CATSAGQGTGYTF. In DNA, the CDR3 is TGTGCCACCAGTGCAGGACAGGGAACGGGCTACACCTTC.

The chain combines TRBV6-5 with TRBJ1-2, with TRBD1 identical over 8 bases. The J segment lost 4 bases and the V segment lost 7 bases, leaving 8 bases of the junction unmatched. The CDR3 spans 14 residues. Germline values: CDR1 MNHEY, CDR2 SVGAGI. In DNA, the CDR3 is TGTGCCAGCACCCCGGGACAGGACCTCTATGGCTACACCTTC. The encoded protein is CASTPGQDLYGYTF.

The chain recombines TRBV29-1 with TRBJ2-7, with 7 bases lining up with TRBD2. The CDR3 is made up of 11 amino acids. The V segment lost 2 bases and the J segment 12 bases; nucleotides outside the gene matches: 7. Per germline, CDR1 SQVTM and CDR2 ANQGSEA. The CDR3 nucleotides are TGCAGCGTTGAAATCGGCGGGGGTCGGTACTTC. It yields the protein CSVEIGGGRYF.

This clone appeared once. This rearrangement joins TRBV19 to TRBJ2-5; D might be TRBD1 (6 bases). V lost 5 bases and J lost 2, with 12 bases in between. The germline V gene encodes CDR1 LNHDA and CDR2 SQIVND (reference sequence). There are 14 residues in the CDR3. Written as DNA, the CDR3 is TGTGCCAGTAGTCCACTGGACAGTCAAGAGACCCAGTACTTC. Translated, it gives CASSPLDSQETQYF.

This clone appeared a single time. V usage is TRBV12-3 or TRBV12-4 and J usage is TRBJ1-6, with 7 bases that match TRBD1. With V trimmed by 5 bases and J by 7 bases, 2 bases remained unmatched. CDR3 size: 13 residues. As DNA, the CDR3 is TGTGCCAGCAGTCGACAGGGAAATTCACCCCTCCACTTT. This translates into CASSRQGNSPLHF.

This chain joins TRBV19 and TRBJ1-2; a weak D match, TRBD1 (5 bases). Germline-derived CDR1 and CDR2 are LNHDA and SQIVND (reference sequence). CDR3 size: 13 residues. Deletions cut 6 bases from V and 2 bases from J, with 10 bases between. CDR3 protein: CASRDTPNYGYTF. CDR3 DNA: TGTGCCAGTAGGGACACTCCCAACTATGGCTACACCTTC.

CDR3 nucleotides: TGCGCCAGCAGGGGAAGTGGAGGAGCGAACACCGGGGAGCTGTTTTTT. Translated: CASRGSGGANTGELFF. The V and J genes are TRBV5-1 and TRBJ2-2; a weak D match, TRBD2 (5 bases). The CDR3 is 16 amino acids. The germline V and J ends were trimmed by 5 bases and 0 bases, with 14 bases remaining between them. CDR1 and CDR2 from the germline V gene are SGHRS and YFSETQ. The full variable domain, in which reference TRBV5-1 and TRBJ2-2 provide the parts outside the CDR3, is KAGVTQTPRYLIKTRGQQVTLSCSPISGHRSVSWYQQTPGQGLQFLFEYFSETQRNKGNFPGRFSGRQFSNSRSEMNVSTLELGDSALYLCASRGSGGANTGELFFGEGSRLTVL.

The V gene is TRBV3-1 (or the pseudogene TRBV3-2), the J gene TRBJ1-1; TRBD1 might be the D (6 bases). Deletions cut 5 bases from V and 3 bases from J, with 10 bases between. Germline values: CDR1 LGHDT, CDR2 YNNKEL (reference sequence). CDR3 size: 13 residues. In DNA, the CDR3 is TGTGCCAGCAGCACTAACAGGGACACTGAAGCTTTCTTT. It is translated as CASSTNRDTEAFF.

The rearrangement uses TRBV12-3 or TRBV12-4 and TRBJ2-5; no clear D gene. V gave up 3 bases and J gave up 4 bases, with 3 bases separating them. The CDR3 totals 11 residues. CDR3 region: CASSFGETQYF. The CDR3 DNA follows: TGTGCCAGCAGTTTCGGAGAGACCCAGTACTTC.

The CDR3: CASSSNSGSLNEQFF. The CDR3, as DNA: TGTGCCAGCAGTTCTAATAGCGGGAGTCTTAATGAGCAGTTCTTC. The chain uses TRBV7-2 and TRBJ2-1, with 9 bases matching TRBD2. The CDR3 runs to 15 residues. Trimming removed 6 bases from V and 7 bases from J; junction bases left unmatched: 10. Per germline, CDR1 SGHTA and CDR2 FQGNSA.

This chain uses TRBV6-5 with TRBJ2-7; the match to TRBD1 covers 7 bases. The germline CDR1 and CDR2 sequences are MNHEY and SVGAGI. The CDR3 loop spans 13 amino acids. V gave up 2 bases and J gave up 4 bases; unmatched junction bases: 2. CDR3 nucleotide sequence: TGTGCCAGCAGTTACGCACAGGGGTACGAGCAGTACTTC. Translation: CASSYAQGYEQYF.

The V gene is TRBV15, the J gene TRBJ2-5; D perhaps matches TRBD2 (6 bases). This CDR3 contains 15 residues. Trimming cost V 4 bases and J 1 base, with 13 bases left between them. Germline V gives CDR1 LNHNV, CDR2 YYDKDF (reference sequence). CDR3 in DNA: TGTGCCACCAGCACCTCGGGACTGAGCCAAGAGACCCAGTACTTC. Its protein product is CATSTSGLSQETQYF. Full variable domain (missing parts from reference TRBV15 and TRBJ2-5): DAMVIQNPRYQVTQFGKPVTLSCSQTLNHNVMYWYQQKSSQAPKLLFHYYDKDFNNEADTPDNFQSRRPNTSFCFLDIRSPGLGDTAMYLCATSTSGLSQETQYFGPGTRLLVL.

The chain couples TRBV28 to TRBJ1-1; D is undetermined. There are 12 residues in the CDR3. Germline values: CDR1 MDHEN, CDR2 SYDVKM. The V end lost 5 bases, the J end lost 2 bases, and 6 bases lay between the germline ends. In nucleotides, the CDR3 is TGTGCCAGCAGTCTACTCAACACTGAAGCTTTCTTT. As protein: CASSLLNTEAFF.

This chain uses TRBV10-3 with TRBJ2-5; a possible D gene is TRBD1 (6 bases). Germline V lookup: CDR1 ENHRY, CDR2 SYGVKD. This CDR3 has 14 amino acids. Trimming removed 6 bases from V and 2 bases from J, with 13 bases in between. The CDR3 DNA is TGTGCCATCAGCGAGAAGGGGGATCAAGAGACCCAGTACTTC. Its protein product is CAISEKGDQETQYF.

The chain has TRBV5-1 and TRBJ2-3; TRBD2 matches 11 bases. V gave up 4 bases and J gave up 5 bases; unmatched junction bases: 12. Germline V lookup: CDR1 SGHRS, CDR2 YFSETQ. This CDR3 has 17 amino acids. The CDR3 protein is CASSATTSGVLVDTQYF. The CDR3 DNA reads TGCGCCAGCAGCGCAACGACTAGCGGGGTTTTGGTAGATACGCAGTATTTT.

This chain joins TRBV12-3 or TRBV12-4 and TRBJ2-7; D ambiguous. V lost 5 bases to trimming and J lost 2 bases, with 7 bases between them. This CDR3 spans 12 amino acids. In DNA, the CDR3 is TGTGCCAGCAGTCTGGCCCCCTACGAGCAGTACTTC. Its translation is CASSLAPYEQYF.